This T cell receptor (beta chain) is drawn from a study of T cell clusters in autoimmune cytopenias. This clonotype shows up as medium-sized by frequency. Antigen: not known. Study-wide results and caveats: Primary autoimmune cytopenia patients appeared to lack physiological T cell clusters present in healthy donors.

TRB was amplified by touch-down multiplex PCR, primer pools A and B combined. TCRdb re-called the multiplex PCR reads and catalogs CDR3 proteins one per entry, DNA excluded. This sample contains more than 4,500 distinct CDR3 sequences. Each sample's input was about 270 ng genomic DNA, 40,000 or so genome equivalents. This CDR3 is 14 amino acids long. Germline CDR1 SGHDT, CDR2 YYEEEE. The same sample was also studied in work on T cell repertoires in aging, cancer and after chemotherapy. From that report: Compared with age-matched healthy donors, untreated hematological or solid cancer patients showed higher blood TCR clonality.

The sequenced sample was peripheral blood. This TCR derives from a human donor in good health. The gene calls are TRBV5-6 and TRBJ2-7; TCRdb indicates TRBD1, and absent DNA this call remains unverified. This CDR3 reads CASISGTAYYEQYF.